This T cell receptor beta chain was sequenced for a study of blood T cell repertoires in COVID-19. Germline V gives CDR1 LNHNV, CDR2 YYDKDF (reference sequence). This CDR3 is 13 amino acids long. The germline V and J ends were trimmed by 8 bases and 9 bases, with 14 bases remaining between them. Original processing methods: Estimated nucleated cell counts came from reference gene primer amplification. Repertoires were generated with immunoSEQ multiplex PCR, while TCRdb's copy carries only in-frame clones and drops some. The V and J calls and clone size are taken from that table; D and trimming were inferred from the DNA. The sample carries 250,000 or so clones, approximately 90% recorded once. Participants reported their clinical history, and cohort assignment relied on those reports. Individuals in the exposed group had encountered a COVID-19 case within 2 weeks preceding study entry.

This clonotype was obtained from a man in his fifties or sixties who had been exposed to COVID-19. Sequencing input: PBMCs or T cells enriched from blood (not recorded which). The chain has TRBV15 and TRBJ1-6, with D hard to call. The CDR3 DNA reads as TGTGCCACCTCCCCGATCCCGGGTTCACCCCTCCACTTT. Protein product: CATSPIPGSPLHF. Variable domain in full (rest from reference TRBV15 and TRBJ1-6): DAMVIQNPRYQVTQFGKPVTLSCSQTLNHNVMYWYQQKSSQAPKLLFHYYDKDFNNEADTPDNFQSRRPNTSFCFLDIRSPGLGDTAMYLCATSPIPGSPLHFGNGTRLTVT.